One and the same sample provided the 14 T cell receptor beta chains below, sequenced in a study of blood T cell repertoires in COVID-19. Method: immunoSEQ multiplex PCR; TCRdb's copy keeps in-frame clones and lacks some. The sample has roughly 70,000 clones; around four fifths are singletons. The specimen was peripheral blood. These receptors were obtained from a human donor in a cohort sampled during active COVID-19.

The rearrangement links TRBV6-5 to TRBJ1-6; 7 positions agree with TRBD1. J gave up 7 bases and V 7 bases, and 4 bases lay outside the gene matches. Germline CDR1 MNHEY, CDR2 SVGAGI. This CDR3 contains 13 residues. The CDR3 sequence: CASKDRANSPLHF. CDR3 bases: TGTGCCAGCAAAGACAGGGCCAATTCACCCCTCCACTTT.

The rearrangement joins TRBV4-1 to TRBJ2-3; 13 bases map to TRBD2. The CDR3 has 16 residues. CDR1 and CDR2 from the germline V gene are MGHRA and YSYEKL. V was clipped by 4 bases and J by 6 bases; unmatched bases: 7. The CDR3 DNA follows: TGCGCCAGCAGCCCATCGACTAGCGGGAGGACCGATACGCAGTATTTT. Translated, it gives CASSPSTSGRTDTQYF.

The chain links TRBV5-1 to TRBJ1-4; D gene uncertain. The CDR3 covers 16 residues. Trimming removed 0 bases at V and 0 bases at J, with 9 bases between. Looked up from germline, CDR1 is SGHRS and CDR2 is YFSETQ. CDR3 sequence: CASSLDPRATNEKLFF. CDR3 DNA: TGCGCCAGCAGCTTGGACCCGAGGGCAACTAATGAAAAACTGTTTTTT. The full variable domain, with the rest looked up from reference TRBV5-1 and TRBJ1-4, is KAGVTQTPRYLIKTRGQQVTLSCSPISGHRSVSWYQQTPGQGLQFLFEYFSETQRNKGNFPGRFSGRQFSNSRSEMNVSTLELGDSALYLCASSLDPRATNEKLFFGSGTQLSVL.

The chain links TRBV10-3 to TRBJ1-5; no clear D gene. Germline CDR1 ENHRY, CDR2 SYGVKD. This CDR3 is 13 amino acids long. Trimming cost V 5 bases and J 7 bases, with 12 bases left between them. CDR3 region: CAISPGTEQPQHF. CDR3 nucleotide sequence: TGTGCCATCAGTCCAGGAACAGAGCAGCCCCAGCATTTT.

The chain employs TRBV15 and TRBJ1-1; 9 bases match TRBD1. Germline-derived CDR1 and CDR2 are LNHNV and YYDKDF (reference sequence). The CDR3 is made up of 15 amino acids. Trimming cost V 1 base and J 8 bases; bases outside gene matches: 8. The CDR3 region is CATSRVDRGKWEAFF. CDR3 DNA sequence: TGTGCCACCAGCAGAGTAGACAGGGGGAAGTGGGAAGCTTTCTTT.

V gene TRBV2 combines with J gene TRBJ2-5; tentative D call: TRBD2 (5 bases). The germline V and J ends were trimmed by 2 bases and 5 bases, with 9 bases remaining between them. Germline lookup yields CDR1 SNHLY and CDR2 FYNNEI. The CDR3 contains 13 residues. The CDR3 DNA reads TGTGCCAGCAGTGAACTGCGGAGGGAGACCCAGTACTTC. Amino acid sequence: CASSELRRETQYF.

The chain uses TRBV7-8 and TRBJ2-7; unclear D gene. V lost 5 bases and J 3 bases, leaving 14 bases between the germline ends. Germline loops: CDR1 SGHVS, CDR2 FQNEAQ. The CDR3 length is 14 residues. This CDR3 is CASSPGVASYEQYF. The CDR3 DNA sequence: TGTGCCAGCAGCCCCGGAGTGGCTAGCTACGAGCAGTACTTC. Based on the CDR3 plus reference TRBV7-8 and TRBJ2-7, the full variable domain is GAGVSQSPRYKVAKRGQDVALRCDPISGHVSLFWYQQALGQGPEFLTYFQNEAQLDKSGLPSDRFFAERPEGSVSTLKIQRTQQEDSAVYLCASSPGVASYEQYFGPGTRLTVT.

The chain uses TRBV29-1 and TRBJ1-3; TRBD1 matches at 8 bases. The CDR3 is made up of 15 amino acids. From germline, CDR1 is SQVTM and CDR2 ANQGSEA. Germline trimming cut 6 bases from V and 8 bases from J; bases unmatched to any gene: 15. The CDR3 DNA reads TGCAGCGTGGGAGGGACAGGCTCCGCTCAGGACACCATATATTTT. It translates to CSVGGTGSAQDTIYF.

The rearrangement links TRBV18 to TRBJ2-2; D is perhaps TRBD2 (6 bases). CDR3 size: 15 residues. Trimming cost V 2 bases and J 5 bases, with 12 bases left between them. Germline assignment: CDR1 KGHSH and CDR2 LQKENI. The CDR3 protein is CASSPVTGGTGELFF. CDR3 nucleotides: TGTGCCAGCTCACCAGTTACCGGGGGTACCGGGGAGCTGTTTTTT.

The chain uses TRBV30 and TRBJ1-1; 7 bases fit TRBD1. J gave up 1 base and V 4 bases, and 3 bases lay outside the gene matches. The CDR3 runs 13 residues. Germline V gene lookup returns CDR1 GTSNPN and CDR2 SVGIG (reference sequence). The CDR3 here is CAWNRGPNTEAFF. The CDR3 DNA follows: TGTGCCTGGAACAGGGGCCCGAACACTGAAGCTTTCTTT.

This chain links TRBV6-1 with TRBJ1-1; 10 nucleotides line up with TRBD1. Trimming removed 3 bases from V and 11 bases from J; junction bases left unmatched: 9. Germline loops: CDR1 MNHNS, CDR2 SASEGT. This CDR3 is 14 amino acids long. The CDR3 DNA follows: TGTGCCAGCAGTGAGGACGGACAGGGGGATTCGGCTTTCTTT. Protein: CASSEDGQGDSAFF.

The chain has TRBV6-6 and TRBJ2-3, with TRBD1 as a possible D gene (6 bases). CDR1 and CDR2 from the germline V gene are MNHNY and SVGAGI (reference sequence). The CDR3 sequence is 14 residues long. Trimming removed 0 bases at V and 4 bases at J, with 8 bases between. CDR3 DNA: TGTGCCAGCAGTTACTCGGGACACCCAGATACGCAGTATTTT. Translated, it gives CASSYSGHPDTQYF.

The chain has TRBV28 and TRBJ2-7, with TRBD1 as a possible D gene (5 bases). With 5 bases removed from V and 7 bases from J, the gap between germline ends came to 18 bases. The length of the CDR3 is 14 residues. Germline lookup yields CDR1 MDHEN and CDR2 SYDVKM. CDR3 nucleotide sequence: TGTGCCAGCAGTCGCTCTCAGGGCCCTCAGGAGCAGTACTTC. Protein product: CASSRSQGPQEQYF. Full variable domain (outside the CDR3, taken from reference TRBV28 and TRBJ2-7): DVKVTQSSRYLVKRTGEKVFLECVQDMDHENMFWYRQDPGLGLRLIYFSYDVKMKEKGDIPEGYSVSREKKERFSLILESASTNQTSMYLCASSRSQGPQEQYFGPGTRLTVT.

This chain links TRBV28 with TRBJ1-2; 7 bases match TRBD1. Germline CDR1 and CDR2: MDHEN and SYDVKM. CDR3 size: 14 residues. J was trimmed by 1 base and V by 7 bases; bases with no gene match: 6. CDR3 bases: TGTGCCAGCACCGCCGACAGGGTTAACTATGGCTACACCTTC. As protein: CASTADRVNYGYTF.